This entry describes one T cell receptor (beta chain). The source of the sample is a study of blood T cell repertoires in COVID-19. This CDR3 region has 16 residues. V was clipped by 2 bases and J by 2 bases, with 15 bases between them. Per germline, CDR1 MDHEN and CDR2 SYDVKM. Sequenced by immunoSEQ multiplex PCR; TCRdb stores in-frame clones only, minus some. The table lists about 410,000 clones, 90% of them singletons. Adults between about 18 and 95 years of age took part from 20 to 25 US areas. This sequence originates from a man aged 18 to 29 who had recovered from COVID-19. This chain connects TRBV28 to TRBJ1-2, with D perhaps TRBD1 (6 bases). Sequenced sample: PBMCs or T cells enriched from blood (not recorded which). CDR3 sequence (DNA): TGTGCCAGCAGTTTAGACAGGCAGCGAAAGAACTATGGCTACACCTTC. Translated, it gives CASSLDRQRKNYGYTF.